Presented here are 2 T cell receptor beta chains from one specimen sequenced in a study of blood T cell repertoires in COVID-19. The table came from immunoSEQ multiplex PCR; TCRdb's copy has only in-frame clones and leaves some out. The table records hundreds of thousands of clones, 84% of them present only once. Sequenced sample: peripheral blood. The receptors derive from a woman aged 80 or over with active or convalescent COVID-19.

This clone was seen a handful of times. This sequence joins TRBV4-1 and TRBJ2-3, with D uncertain. Per the germline V gene, CDR1 is MGHRA and CDR2 is YSYEKL. Trimming removed 5 bases at V and 0 bases at J, with 18 bases between. This CDR3 contains 17 residues. CDR3 sequence: CASSALPLVASTDTQYF. In nucleotides, the CDR3 is TGCGCCAGCAGCGCTCTACCTTTGGTTGCTAGCACAGATACGCAGTATTTT.

This chain connects TRBV5-4 to TRBJ2-1; TRBD2 matches 10 bases. Germline V gives CDR1 SGHNT, CDR2 YYREEE (reference sequence). Germline trimming cut 5 bases from V and 2 bases from J; bases unmatched to any gene: 7. There are 16 residues in the CDR3. In DNA form, the CDR3 reads TGTGCCAGCAGTTCAAAGCGGGAGGGACCCTACAATGAGCAGTTCTTC. This translates into CASSSKREGPYNEQFF.